The 28 T cell receptor beta chains below were found in one sample sequenced in a study of blood T cell repertoires in COVID-19. Using immunoSEQ multiplex PCR, the repertoire was profiled, and TCRdb retains in-frame clones only, with some absent. This table holds 150,000 to 200,000 clones, approximately 88% found once. The source material was peripheral blood. These receptors originate from a man aged 18-30 years with active or convalescent COVID-19.

This clone has more than one count but fewer than ten. J is TRBJ2-7 and V is TRBV28; possible D gene TRBD1, 6 bases. CDR1 and CDR2 (germline): MDHEN, SYDVKM. The CDR3 has 15 residues. V lost 6 bases, J lost 3 bases, and 18 bases lay in between. This CDR3 is CASSRGRGYLYEQYF. CDR3 DNA: TGTGCCAGCAGCCGAGGCAGGGGTTACCTCTACGAGCAGTACTTC.

This chain uses TRBV9 with TRBJ2-2, with D possibly TRBD1 on 5 matching bases. The germline V and J ends were trimmed by 0 bases and 7 bases, with 7 bases remaining between them. The CDR3 extends over 13 amino acids. Germline CDR1 is SGDLS and CDR2 is YYNGEE. The CDR3 spells CASSVVTDGELFF. CDR3 bases: TGTGCCAGCAGCGTAGTGACAGACGGGGAGCTGTTTTTT.

The chain combines TRBV15 with TRBJ1-5; unclear D gene. Trimming stripped 3 bases from V and 4 bases from J, with 10 bases between. Germline V gene lookup returns CDR1 LNHNV and CDR2 YYDKDF (reference sequence). The CDR3 is 14 residues long. CDR3 residues: CATSSGLQNQPQHF. The DNA for the CDR3 is TGTGCCACCAGCAGCGGACTGCAAAATCAGCCCCAGCATTTT.

The chain combines TRBV23-1 with TRBJ1-2; 9 bases are shared with TRBD1. TRBV23-1 is an open reading frame, and its role is uncertain. This CDR3 has 16 amino acids. V shed 1 base and J 4 bases; nucleotides not matched to a gene: 7. The CDR3 protein is CASSQLAGQGFYGYTF. The CDR3 DNA reads as TGCGCCAGCAGTCAATTAGCTGGACAGGGGTTCTATGGCTACACCTTC.

This clone was observed a handful of times. The chain recombines TRBV4-2 with TRBJ2-2; perhaps TRBD2 as D (5 bases). Germline lookup yields CDR1 LGHNA and CDR2 YNFKEQ. V dropped 4 bases and J dropped 2 bases, with 14 bases sitting between them. The CDR3 contains 16 residues. This chain's CDR3 is CASSPSASLNTGELFF. CDR3 nucleotide sequence: TGTGCCAGCAGCCCCAGCGCTAGCCTTAACACCGGGGAGCTGTTTTTT.

The chain recombines TRBV14 with TRBJ1-1, with 10 bases lining up with TRBD1. The CDR3 spans 15 residues. Unmatched junction bases numbered 5, after V lost 3 bases and J lost 4 bases. Germline CDR1 and CDR2: SGHDN and FVKESK. CDR3 in DNA: TGTGCCAGCAGCCAGCCTAGACAGGGGGCCACTGAAGCTTTCTTT. The encoded protein is CASSQPRQGATEAFF.

V and J are TRBV5-5 and TRBJ2-5; 11 nucleotides match TRBD2. CDR1 and CDR2 from the germline V gene are SGHKS and YYEKEE (reference sequence). The junction had 3 bases not matched to a gene; V was cut back by 4 bases and J by 1 base. This CDR3 region has 15 residues. CDR3 bases: TGTGCCAGCAGCCTTAGCGGGGGGGCCCAAGAGACCCAGTACTTC. Amino acid sequence: CASSLSGGAQETQYF.

The chain carries TRBV25-1 and TRBJ1-2, with D unresolved. Germline CDR1 MGHDK, CDR2 SYGVNS. The CDR3 loop spans 12 amino acids. Trimming stripped 6 bases from V and 6 bases from J, with 11 bases between. The CDR3 coding sequence is TGTGCCAGCAGCCTGACGGGTAATGGCTACACCTTC. It specifies CASSLTGNGYTF.

The chain is built from TRBV7-3 and TRBJ2-2; weak D call: TRBD1 (6 bases). Germline V gene lookup returns CDR1 SGHTA and CDR2 FQGTGA. This CDR3 contains 15 residues. V was pared by 5 bases and J by 5 bases, with 15 bases between. As DNA, the CDR3 is TGTGCCAGCAGCCAACGGACAGACACAACCGGGGAGCTGTTTTTT. Its protein is CASSQRTDTTGELFF.

The chain recombines TRBV19 with TRBJ1-5; TRBD1 is a possible D gene (6 bases). This CDR3 is 15 amino acids long. V was shortened by 9 bases and J by 1 base, with 16 bases between the two germline ends. The germline CDR1 and CDR2 sequences are LNHDA and SQIVND (reference sequence). Written as DNA, the CDR3 is TGTGCCAGCCACCACAGGGCTTCGAGCAATCAGCCCCAGCATTTT. Its protein product is CASHHRASSNQPQHF.

This clone was recorded at least ten times. This chain joins TRBV6-5 and TRBJ2-7, with 7 nucleotides matching TRBD1. Per germline, CDR1 MNHEY and CDR2 SVGAGI. The CDR3 spans 12 residues. V trimming: 5 bases; J trimming: 4 bases; junction bases outside the gene matches: 2. The CDR3 DNA reads as TGTGCCAGCAGTCTGACAGGGTACGAGCAGTACTTC. Encoded protein: CASSLTGYEQYF.

This clone is a singleton in its sample. J is TRBJ1-6 and V is TRBV7-9, with TRBD1 as a possible D gene (6 bases). The CDR3 spans 16 residues. Germline V gene lookup returns CDR1 SEHNR and CDR2 FQNEAQ (reference sequence). The V end was cut by 4 bases, the J end by 7 bases, with 17 bases between. The CDR3 loop is CASSWHQGQGNSPLHF. The CDR3 nucleotides are TGTGCCAGCAGCTGGCACCAGGGGCAAGGGAATTCACCCCTCCACTTT.

The chain uses TRBV18 and TRBJ2-7; 9 positions match TRBD1. This CDR3 contains 16 residues. V was pared by 1 base and J by 2 bases, with 6 bases of the junction left unmatched. Germline CDR1 KGHSH, CDR2 LQKENI. For the CDR3, the DNA is TGTGCCAGCTCACCACTCTCGGGACAGGGTGCCTACGAGCAGTACTTC. Translated, it gives CASSPLSGQGAYEQYF.

This clone is a singleton in its sample. The V gene is TRBV15, the J gene TRBJ2-7; TRBD1 agrees at 7 bases. The junction had 5 bases not matched to a gene; V was cut back by 5 bases and J by 4 bases. The germline V gene has CDR1 LNHNV and CDR2 YYDKDF (reference sequence). The CDR3 length is 13 residues. The DNA of the CDR3 is TGTGCCACCAGCCTTGGGGGACAGTACGAGCAGTACTTC. Protein product: CATSLGGQYEQYF. Based on the CDR3 plus reference TRBV15 and TRBJ2-7, the full variable domain is DAMVIQNPRYQVTQFGKPVTLSCSQTLNHNVMYWYQQKSSQAPKLLFHYYDKDFNNEADTPDNFQSRRPNTSFCFLDIRSPGLGDTAMYLCATSLGGQYEQYFGPGTRLTVT.

V is TRBV2 and J is TRBJ2-5; 13 bases are a match to TRBD2. The V segment lost 6 bases and the J segment 2 bases; nucleotides outside the gene matches: 6. CDR3 size: 16 residues. CDR1 and CDR2 (germline): SNHLY, FYNNEI. The CDR3 loop is CASRGGTSGVQETQYF. The DNA of the CDR3 is TGTGCCAGCAGGGGAGGGACTAGCGGGGTACAAGAGACCCAGTACTTC. The full variable domain, with the rest looked up from reference TRBV2 and TRBJ2-5, is EPEVTQTPSHQVTQMGQEVILRCVPISNHLYFYWYRQILGQKVEFLVSFYNNEISEKSEIFDDQFSVERPDGSNFTLKIRSTKLEDSAMYFCASRGGTSGVQETQYFGPGTRLLVL.

The J gene is TRBJ2-7, the V gene TRBV12-3 or TRBV12-4; 7 bases are shared with TRBD2. This CDR3 has 13 residues. With V trimmed by 5 bases and J by 6 bases, 7 bases remained unmatched. The CDR3 DNA follows: TGTGCCAGCAGTCCCCGAGGGGAGGGCGAGCAGTACTTC. It codes for CASSPRGEGEQYF.

This chain uses TRBV4-2 with TRBJ2-5; 10 nucleotides agree with TRBD2. Germline CDR1 LGHNA, CDR2 YNFKEQ. V trimming: 1 base; J trimming: 5 bases; junction bases outside the gene matches: 1. CDR3 length: 14 amino acids. In nucleotides, the CDR3 is TGTGCCAGCAGCCAAGCTAGCGGGAGCGAGACCCAGTACTTC. Encoded protein: CASSQASGSETQYF.

The chain is built from TRBV9 and TRBJ2-2; D might be TRBD2 (5 bases). The CDR3 sequence is 16 residues long. V was clipped by 3 bases and J by 6 bases, with 18 bases between them. Germline assignment: CDR1 SGDLS and CDR2 YYNGEE. The chain's CDR3 is CASSDLRRGSAGELFF. In DNA form, the CDR3 reads TGTGCCAGCAGCGACCTACGACGGGGTTCAGCCGGGGAGCTGTTTTTT. Combining the CDR3 with reference TRBV9 and TRBJ2-2 gives the whole variable domain DSGVTQTPKHLITATGQRVTLRCSPRSGDLSVYWYQQSLDQGLQFLIQYYNGEERAKGNILERFSAQQFPDLHSELNLSSLELGDSALYFCASSDLRRGSAGELFFGEGSRLTVL.

This rearrangement joins TRBV27 to TRBJ2-5, with 9 nucleotides matching TRBD1. J was trimmed by 3 bases and V by 6 bases; bases with no gene match: 8. The germline gives CDR1 MNHEY, CDR2 SMNVEV (reference sequence). This CDR3 has 15 residues. This CDR3 reads CASSNLGQGEETQYF. The CDR3, as DNA: TGTGCCAGCAGCAACCTGGGACAGGGAGAAGAGACCCAGTACTTC.

V is TRBV13 and J is TRBJ2-7; 11 nucleotides agree with TRBD2. With 2 bases clipped from V and 0 bases from J, the junction kept 6 bases outside the gene matches. Germline CDR1 is PRHDT and CDR2 is FYEKMQ (reference sequence). The CDR3 contains 17 residues. CDR3 residues: CASSLRTSGHFSYEQYF. The DNA of the CDR3 is TGTGCCAGCAGCTTACGGACTAGCGGGCACTTCTCCTACGAGCAGTACTTC.

The chain employs TRBV19 and TRBJ1-5, with D possibly being TRBD1 (5 bases). With 5 bases removed from V and 3 bases from J, the gap between germline ends came to 11 bases. The CDR3 loop spans 14 amino acids. From germline, CDR1 is LNHDA and CDR2 SQIVND (reference sequence). The CDR3 sequence is CASSPWTPNQPQHF. In DNA form, the CDR3 reads TGTGCCAGTAGTCCCTGGACACCCAATCAGCCCCAGCATTTT.

J is TRBJ1-4 and V is TRBV24-1, with 9 bases identical to TRBD1. This CDR3 contains 15 residues. From germline, CDR1 is KGHDR and CDR2 SFDVKD. The ends lost 4 bases at V and 5 bases at J; junction bases unmatched: 4. The CDR3 reads CATSEGGTGNEKLFF. CDR3 nucleotide sequence: TGTGCCACCAGTGAGGGGGGGACAGGGAATGAAAAACTGTTTTTT.

The rearrangement links TRBV7-2 to TRBJ2-7, with TRBD2 identical over 10 bases. V shed 1 base and J 6 bases; nucleotides not matched to a gene: 9. The CDR3 covers 16 residues. Germline values: CDR1 SGHTA, CDR2 FQGNSA. CDR3 sequence: CASSLGGSGRAREQYF. CDR3 DNA: TGTGCCAGCAGCTTAGGTGGGAGCGGGAGGGCGCGCGAGCAGTACTTC. Full variable domain (remainder filled in from reference TRBV7-2 and TRBJ2-7): GAGVSQSPSNKVTEKGKDVELRCDPISGHTALYWYRQSLGQGLEFLIYFQGNSAPDKSGLPSDRFSAERTGGSVSTLTIQRTQQEDSAVYLCASSLGGSGRAREQYFGPGTRLTVT.

The chain joins TRBV5-1 to TRBJ1-2; D call uncertain. V lost 7 bases and J 2 bases, leaving 15 bases between the germline ends. The V gene's germline CDR1 is SGHRS and CDR2 YFSETQ. CDR3 length: 14 residues. CDR3 amino acids: CASARDGGNYGYTF. CDR3 sequence (DNA): TGCGCCAGCGCGCGGGATGGAGGGAACTATGGCTACACCTTC.

This clone was picked up one time. The chain combines TRBV5-5 with TRBJ2-6; TRBD1 aligns across 9 bases. Losses at the gene ends were 0 bases for V and 0 bases for J; bases not matched to a gene: 4. The CDR3 spans 18 residues. Germline values: CDR1 SGHKS, CDR2 YYEKEE (reference sequence). Here the CDR3 reads CASSLERDRASGANVLTF. Written as DNA, the CDR3 is TGTGCCAGCAGCTTGGAGCGGGACAGGGCCTCTGGGGCCAACGTCCTGACTTTC.

This rearrangement joins TRBV5-6 to TRBJ2-1, with unresolved D. The CDR3 loop spans 16 amino acids. Per the germline V gene, CDR1 is SGHDT and CDR2 is YYEEEE. The V end lost 6 bases, the J end lost 5 bases, and 21 bases lay between the germline ends. CDR3 in amino acids: CASILGPVMGHNEQFF. CDR3 nucleotides: TGTGCCAGCATCCTTGGGCCAGTAATGGGCCACAATGAGCAGTTCTTC.

The sample holds one count of this clone. V and J are TRBV2 and TRBJ1-5; no clear D gene. This CDR3 is built from 13 residues. Germline V CDR1 and CDR2: SNHLY, FYNNEI. V lost 5 bases, J lost 4 bases, and 9 bases lay in between. CDR3 in DNA: TGTGCCAGCAGTACCCGGGGAAATCAGCCCCAGCATTTT. Translated, it gives CASSTRGNQPQHF.

V is TRBV6-5 and J is TRBJ2-7; perhaps TRBD1 as D (6 bases). Deletions cut 2 bases from V and 13 bases from J, with 15 bases between. Looked up from germline, CDR1 is MNHEY and CDR2 is SVGAGI. The CDR3 spans 12 residues. The CDR3 loop is CASSYGKGQLYF. The CDR3 nucleotides read TGTGCCAGCAGTTACGGGAAGGGACAACTATACTTC.